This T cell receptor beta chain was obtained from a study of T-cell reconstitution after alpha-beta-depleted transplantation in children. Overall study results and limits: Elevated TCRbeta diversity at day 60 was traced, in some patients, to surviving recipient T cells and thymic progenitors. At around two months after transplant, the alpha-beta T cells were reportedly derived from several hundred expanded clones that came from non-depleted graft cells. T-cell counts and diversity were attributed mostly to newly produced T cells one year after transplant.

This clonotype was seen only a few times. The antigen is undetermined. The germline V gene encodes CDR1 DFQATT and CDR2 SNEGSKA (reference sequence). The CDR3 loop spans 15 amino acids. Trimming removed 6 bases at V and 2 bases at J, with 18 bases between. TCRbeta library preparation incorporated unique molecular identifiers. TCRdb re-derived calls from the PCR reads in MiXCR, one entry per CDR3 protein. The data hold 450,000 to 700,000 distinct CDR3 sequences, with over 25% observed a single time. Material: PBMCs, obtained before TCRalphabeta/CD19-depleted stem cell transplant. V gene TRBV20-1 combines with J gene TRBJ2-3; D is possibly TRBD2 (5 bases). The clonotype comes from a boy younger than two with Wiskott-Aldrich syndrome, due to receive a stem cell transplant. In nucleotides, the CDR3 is TGCAGTGCCCAACTTCGCGGGCCGCCCACAGATACGCAGTATTTT. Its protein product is CSAQLRGPPTDTQYF.